This T cell receptor beta chain comes out of a study of metastatic and nonmetastatic thyroid tumors. Study overall: Blood and tumor or nodule tissue repertoires from malignant and benign thyroid patients were compared.

TCRdb reanalyzed the PCR reads with MiXCR. The sample holds tens of thousands of clones, about a sixth seen once. General observations from the study: Reportedly, malignant thyroid tumors had significantly higher TCR beta diversity than benign nodules, in blood and tumor.

Each patient came to thyroid surgery without any prior treatment (of any kind). This clone qualifies as medium-sized (0.01 to 0.1%). The antigen is not known. Unmatched junction bases numbered 4, after V lost 5 bases and J lost 0 bases. The CDR3 extends over 15 amino acids. Germline CDR1 and CDR2: MNHNS and SASEGT. This TCR derives from a female donor with papillary thyroid cancer or a benign thyroid nodule (not recorded which). Some clones in this sample may be carry-over from other donors' samples. J is TRBJ2-1 and V is TRBV6-1, with TRBD2 matching over 7 bases. The specimen was tumor tissue. DNA for the CDR3: TGTGCCAGCAGTTTGGGGGGGGACTCCTACAATGAGCAGTTCTTC. Translated: CASSLGGDSYNEQFF.